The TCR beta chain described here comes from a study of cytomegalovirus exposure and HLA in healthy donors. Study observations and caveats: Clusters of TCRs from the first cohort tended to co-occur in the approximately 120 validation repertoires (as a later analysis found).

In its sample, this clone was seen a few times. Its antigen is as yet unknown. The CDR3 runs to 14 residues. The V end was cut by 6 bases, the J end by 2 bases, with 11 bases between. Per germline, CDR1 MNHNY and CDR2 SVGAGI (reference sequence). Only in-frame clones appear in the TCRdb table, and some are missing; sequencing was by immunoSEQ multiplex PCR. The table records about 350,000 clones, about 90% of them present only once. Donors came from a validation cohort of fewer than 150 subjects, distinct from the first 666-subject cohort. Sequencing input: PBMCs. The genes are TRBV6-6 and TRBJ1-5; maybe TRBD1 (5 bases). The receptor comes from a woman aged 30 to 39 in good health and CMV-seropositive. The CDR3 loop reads CASSPGTGNQPQHF. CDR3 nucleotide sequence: TGTGCCAGCAGCCCTGGGACGGGCAATCAGCCCCAGCATTTT.